Listed below are T cell receptor beta chains from one sample, sequenced in a study of OX40 agonist ivuxolimab in advanced cancers. Assay used: immunoSEQ multiplex PCR; TCRdb lists only in-frame clones, some missing. The sample consists of some 77,000 clones, roughly 88% of them appearing once. The specimen comprised CD4+ or CD8+ T cells sorted from blood, sampled in a trial of the OX40 agonist ivuxolimab. Receptor source: an adult with an advanced solid tumor such as melanoma, head and neck, liver or kidney cancer. The CDR3 runs from the conserved cysteine through the conserved F or W. A D gene is named only where the DNA matches it firmly.

CSAPLGPTQYF,TGCAGTGCTCCACTCGGACCTACGCAGTATTTT,TRBV20-1,TRBJ2-3,-
CASSLLTENTEAFF,TGTGCCAGCAGCCTCCTGACAGAGAACACTGAAGCTTTCTTT,TRBV9,TRBJ1-1,-
CASSPARGYGYTF,TGTGCCAGTAGTCCCGCCAGGGGCTATGGCTACACCTTC,TRBV19,TRBJ1-2,-
CASSPPVSYNEQFF,TGTGCCAGCAGCCCCCCGGTCTCCTACAATGAGCAGTTCTTC,TRBV5-8,TRBJ2-1,-
CASNPGSTSLDIQYF,TGCGCCAGCAACCCAGGTTCCACTTCCTTGGACATTCAGTACTTC,TRBV5-1,TRBJ2-4,-
CASRDGTRGDGTEAFF,TGTGCCAGCAGGGATGGGACGCGTGGTGATGGAACTGAAGCTTTCTTT,TRBV2,TRBJ1-1,-
CATSSALAVIDTQYF,TGTGCCACCAGCAGTGCTCTAGCGGTAATAGATACGCAGTATTTT,TRBV15,TRBJ2-3,TRBD2
CASSTDRNSNQPQHF,TGTGCCAGTAGTACTGACCGAAATAGCAATCAGCCCCAGCATTTT,TRBV19,TRBJ1-5,-
CASSFSGTSVGEQFF,TGTGCCAGCAGCTTTTCCGGGACTAGCGTCGGTGAGCAGTTCTTC,TRBV11-2,TRBJ2-1,TRBD2
CASSFRLDIQYF,TGTGCCAGCAGTTTTAGGTTGGACATTCAGTACTTC,TRBV28,TRBJ2-4,-
CASSYHRGTGELFF,TGTGCCAGCAGTTACCACCGGGGGACCGGGGAGCTGTTTTTT,TRBV14,TRBJ2-2,-
CASSLDPGDEQYF,TGTGCCAGCAGCTTAGATCCGGGGGACGAGCAGTACTTC,TRBV7-9,TRBJ2-7,-
CAWRPGQVFNSPLHF,TGTGCCTGGAGGCCTGGACAGGTCTTTAATTCACCCCTCCACTTT,TRBV30,TRBJ1-6,TRBD1
CSVVSQGGQPQHF,TGCAGCGTTGTGTCCCAGGGGGGTCAGCCCCAGCATTTT,TRBV29-1,TRBJ1-5,TRBD1
CASSDRGIPNTEAFF,TGTGCCAGCAGTGACAGGGGAATTCCGAACACTGAAGCTTTCTTT,TRBV6-1,TRBJ1-1,-
CASSQRPGWETQYF,TGCGCCAGCAGCCAAAGACCGGGGTGGGAGACCCAGTACTTC,TRBV4-1,TRBJ2-5,-
CASSVGGTIKETQYF,TGTGCCAGCAGTGTCGGGGGGACAATTAAAGAGACCCAGTACTTC,TRBV6-1,TRBJ2-5,-
CASSLDLAGNIQYF,TGTGCCAGCAGCTTAGATTTAGCGGGGAACATTCAGTACTTC,TRBV7-9,TRBJ2-4,TRBD2
CASSQEGQLAKNIQYF,TGCGCCAGCAGCCAAGAGGGACAGTTAGCCAAAAACATTCAGTACTTC,TRBV4-1,TRBJ2-4,TRBD1
CASSLWPAQNTGELFF,TGTGCCAGCAGCTTATGGCCCGCCCAGAACACCGGGGAGCTGTTTTTT,TRBV7-3,TRBJ2-2,-
CASSLGLAGADTQYF,TGTGCCAGCAGCTTGGGGCTAGCGGGAGCAGATACGCAGTATTTT,TRBV5-4,TRBJ2-3,TRBD2
CASSPQATNQPQHF,TGTGCCAGCAGCCCACAGGCTACCAATCAGCCCCAGCATTTT,TRBV2,TRBJ1-5,-
CASSLWSRGETQYF,TGTGCCAGCAGCTTGTGGAGCCGGGGAGAGACCCAGTACTTC,TRBV7-2,TRBJ2-5,-
CASSLWGKGEAFF,TGTGCCAGCAGCTTATGGGGGAAGGGGGAAGCTTTCTTT,TRBV11-1,TRBJ1-1,-
CASSYRGQPYEQYF,TGTGCCAGCAGTTACCGGGGACAGCCCTACGAGCAGTACTTC,TRBV6-5,TRBJ2-7,TRBD1
CASSLAGVYGNEQFF,TGTGCCAGCAGCTTAGCCGGGGTGTACGGGAATGAGCAGTTCTTC,TRBV7-2,TRBJ2-1,-
CASRGQFNTEAFF,TGTGCCAGCAGAGGACAGTTTAACACTGAAGCTTTCTTT,TRBV2,TRBJ1-1,-
CATSREWGGSGNEQFF,TGTGCCACCAGCAGAGAATGGGGTGGTAGCGGGAATGAGCAGTTCTTC,TRBV15,TRBJ2-1,TRBD2
CASSPLAGGPYEQYF,TGTGCCAGCAGCCCCCTAGCGGGGGGACCCTACGAGCAGTACTTC,TRBV7-2,TRBJ2-7,TRBD2
CASSPLLGRADTAYEQYF,TGTGCCAGCTCACCACTTTTGGGGCGGGCTGACACAGCCTACGAGCAGTACTTC,TRBV18,TRBJ2-7,-
CASSLEFGAGYTF,TGTGCCAGCAGCTTGGAGTTCGGGGCGGGCTACACCTTC,TRBV5-6,TRBJ1-2,-
CASLRDRGAEAFF,TGTGCCAGCCTACGGGACAGGGGGGCTGAAGCTTTCTTT,TRBV28,TRBJ1-1,TRBD1
CASIPGWGTDWTEAFF,TGTGCCAGCATCCCAGGATGGGGTACCGACTGGACTGAAGCTTTCTTT,TRBV7-2,TRBJ1-1,-
CASSPSLAKNIQYF,TGTGCCAGCAGCCCCAGCCTAGCCAAAAACATTCAGTACTTC,TRBV7-2,TRBJ2-4,-
CASGRTAVHSGNTIYF,TGTGCTAGTGGTCGGACGGCTGTTCACTCTGGAAACACCATATATTTT,TRBV12-5,TRBJ1-3,-
CASSLEATGQSPLHF,TGTGCCAGCAGCTTAGAGGCGACAGGCCAATCACCCCTCCACTTT,TRBV7-2,TRBJ1-6,-
CATRDSRIPDTQYF,TGTGCCACCCGAGACTCGAGGATCCCAGATACGCAGTATTTT,TRBV19,TRBJ2-3,-
CASSVGAGVGTEAFF,TGTGCCAGCAGCGTGGGGGCTGGGGTAGGCACTGAAGCTTTCTTT,TRBV9,TRBJ1-1,-
CASIVSGSHIRGYTF,TGTGCCAGCATCGTCTCCGGGTCCCATATTAGGGGCTACACCTTC,TRBV28,TRBJ1-2,-
CAISQTGSNTEAFF,TGTGCCATCAGTCAGACAGGTTCGAACACTGAAGCTTTCTTT,TRBV10-3,TRBJ1-1,-
CASSLDFAASSYEQYF,TGTGCCAGCAGCTTAGATTTTGCAGCGAGCTCCTACGAGCAGTACTTC,TRBV7-2,TRBJ2-7,-
CASSYSPPASSYEQYF,TGTGCCAGCAGTTACAGTCCTCCAGCTAGCTCCTACGAGCAGTACTTC,TRBV6-5,TRBJ2-7,-